The clone carrying this TCR beta chain was found many times. This record belongs to a study of tumor and adjacent non-tumor tissue in lung cancer. The template was RNA from unsorted bulk tissue. The CDR3 loop spans 14 amino acids. Trimming left V 4 bases short and J 9 bases short, with 13 bases between. CDR1 is MNHNY, CDR2 SVGAGI, per germline (reference sequence). A modified ARM-PCR protocol with three rounds of nested PCR amplified TCRbeta. TCRdb re-analysed the multiplex PCR reads in MiXCR, keeping a single row per CDR3 protein. Of 100,000 to 150,000 distinct CDR3 sequences in the sample, 66% are singletons; the top ten hold 9.5% to 15%.

V gene TRBV6-6 combines with J gene TRBJ1-6; perhaps TRBD1 as D (6 bases). This TCR derives from a man under 40 with non-small cell lung cancer. Source material: lung tumor tissue. CDR3 DNA: TGTGCCAGCAGTTCTCAGGGGTTGGGTTCACCCCTCCACTTT. Protein product: CASSSQGLGSPLHF.